These 31 T cell receptor beta chains came from one sample sequenced in a study of patients and donors after allogeneic stem cell transplantation. MiXCR, run by TCRdb on the RT-PCR reads, gives a single entry per CDR3 protein. This sample has 900,000 to 1,000,000 distinct CDR3 sequences, with 15% to 20% found just once. Sequenced: blood, either unsorted or a sorted T cell fraction (not recorded which). These receptors were obtained from a human donor who was either an allogeneic HSCT recipient or a stem cell or donor lymphocyte infusion donor (not recorded which). It is not recorded whose cells these are; they may come from a transplant donor.

This clonotype appeared many times. The chain employs TRBV4-2 and TRBJ2-7; D is unresolved. The germline CDR1 and CDR2 sequences are LGHNA and YNFKEQ. V was clipped by 0 bases and J by 9 bases, with 9 bases between them. This CDR3 is 12 amino acids long. CDR3 region: CASSQDQRGQYF. DNA of the CDR3: TGTGCCAGCAGCCAAGACCAGCGTGGGCAGTACTTC.

This clonotype has only a few counts. The V gene is TRBV29-1, the J gene TRBJ2-2; tentatively, D is TRBD1 (6 bases). CDR3 length: 13 amino acids. Germline-derived CDR1 and CDR2 are SQVTM and ANQGSEA. Deletions cut 7 bases from V and 4 bases from J, with 13 bases between. In DNA form, the CDR3 reads TGCAGCGCGAGACGACAGGCCACCGGGGAGCTGTTTTTT. Protein product: CSARRQATGELFF.

This clonotype was counted between two and nine times. V gene TRBV7-6 combines with J gene TRBJ1-3, with D possibly TRBD1 on 6 matching bases. V dropped 3 bases and J dropped 11 bases, with 17 bases sitting between them. Germline CDR1 SGHVS, CDR2 FNYEAQ. The CDR3 contains 14 residues. This CDR3 is CASSFRQDLFPIYF. DNA of the CDR3: TGTGCCAGCAGCTTTCGACAGGACCTCTTCCCCATATATTTT.

The V call is TRBV15, the J call TRBJ2-7; 7 nucleotides agree with TRBD2. The CDR3 runs to 14 residues. Per the germline V gene, CDR1 is LNHNV and CDR2 is YYDKDF (reference sequence). V shed 3 bases, J shed 2 bases, and the junction held 4 bases outside the gene matches. CDR3 loop: CATSSKLAPYEQYF. DNA of the CDR3: TGTGCCACCAGCAGCAAACTAGCGCCCTACGAGCAGTACTTC. Variable domain in full (rest from reference TRBV15 and TRBJ2-7): DAMVIQNPRYQVTQFGKPVTLSCSQTLNHNVMYWYQQKSSQAPKLLFHYYDKDFNNEADTPDNFQSRRPNTSFCFLDIRSPGLGDTAMYLCATSSKLAPYEQYFGPGTRLTVT.

This clonotype has just a few counts. The chain has TRBV4-2 and TRBJ2-3, with 8 nucleotides matching TRBD2. Germline values: CDR1 LGHNA, CDR2 YNFKEQ. CDR3 length: 16 amino acids. With 0 bases clipped from V and 2 bases from J, the junction kept 4 bases outside the gene matches. The CDR3 nucleotides are TGTGCCAGCAGCCAAGATTACGGGGGGGTCACAGATACGCAGTATTTT. As protein: CASSQDYGGVTDTQYF.

The rearrangement uses TRBV9 and TRBJ2-1; D is uncertain. This CDR3 has 14 residues. The V and J ends lost 4 bases and 3 bases respectively, with 11 bases between them. Germline V CDR1 and CDR2: SGDLS, YYNGEE. The CDR3 spells CASSPTKVYNEQFF. In DNA, the CDR3 is TGTGCCAGCAGCCCTACGAAGGTCTACAATGAGCAGTTCTTC.

The J gene is TRBJ2-1, the V gene TRBV12-3 or TRBV12-4, with D unresolved. V lost 7 bases and J lost 5, with 6 bases in between. This CDR3 is 11 amino acids long. The CDR3 nucleotides read TGTGCCAGCACCGTTAACAATGAGCAGTTCTTC. It encodes CASTVNNEQFF.

The genes are TRBV5-6 and TRBJ2-3; 9 bases align to TRBD1. The CDR3 runs 15 residues. The V and J ends lost 0 bases and 4 bases, in that order; junction bases with no gene match: 3. The germline V gene has CDR1 SGHDT and CDR2 YYEEEE. In nucleotides, the CDR3 is TGTGCCAGCAGCTTGGTGGACAGGGGATCAGATACGCAGTATTTT. This sequence encodes CASSLVDRGSDTQYF.

This clonotype was seen ten or more times. V and J are TRBV4-3 and TRBJ1-2; 10 bases are a match to TRBD1. The CDR3 is made up of 14 amino acids. Germline loops: CDR1 LGHNA, CDR2 YSLEER. V lost 1 base and J lost 8; bases outside the gene matches: 4. CDR3 sequence: CASSQVTGGEGYTF. CDR3 bases: TGCGCCAGCAGCCAAGTGACAGGGGGCGAGGGCTACACCTTC.

The genes are TRBV28 and TRBJ2-1; 11 bases map to TRBD2. The ends lost 6 bases at V and 5 bases at J; junction bases unmatched: 6. This CDR3 contains 15 residues. Germline values: CDR1 MDHEN, CDR2 SYDVKM. CDR3 residues: CASSSSGGQDNEQFF. Written as DNA, the CDR3 is TGTGCCAGCAGCTCTAGCGGGGGGCAGGACAATGAGCAGTTCTTC.

This clonotype was found a few times. The chain couples TRBV7-9 to TRBJ1-1; possible D gene TRBD1, 6 bases. Germline lookup yields CDR1 SEHNR and CDR2 FQNEAQ (reference sequence). This CDR3 comprises 14 residues. The ends were cut back, 7 bases at V and 5 bases at J, with 17 bases in the middle. CDR3 DNA: TGTGCCAGCACTCGGACAGTTTGGGGGACTGAAGCTTTCTTT. Residues: CASTRTVWGTEAFF.

Comment on this clonotype: Relative to the germline gene, one junction end is altered; a read error may explain this. The CDR3 coding sequence is TGCAGTGCAAGACCGGGACAGCAGCAGGACGAGCAGAACTTC. Amino acids: CSARPGQQQDEQNF. The V gene is TRBV20-1, the J gene TRBJ2-7, with TRBD1 matching 7 bases. The germline V gene encodes CDR1 DFQATT and CDR2 SNEGSKA (reference sequence). The CDR3 runs 14 residues.

This clonotype was recorded a few times. The DNA for the CDR3 is TGCAGCGTTGAAGGGAGCCCAAACTATGGCTACACCTTC. Translated: CSVEGSPNYGYTF. This sequence joins TRBV29-1 and TRBJ1-2, with D unclear. The V and J ends lost 1 base and 2 bases respectively, with 8 bases between them. Germline lookup yields CDR1 SQVTM and CDR2 ANQGSEA. The CDR3 runs to 13 residues.

This clonotype was picked up a small number of times. The chain is built from TRBV12-3 or TRBV12-4 and TRBJ1-5; D not certain. The ends were cut back, 4 bases at V and 5 bases at J, with 6 bases in the middle. This CDR3 comprises 12 residues. CDR3 in amino acids: CASSYGHQPQHF. The CDR3 DNA follows: TGTGCCAGCAGTTACGGACATCAGCCCCAGCATTTT.

The rearrangement joins TRBV12-3 or TRBV12-4 to TRBJ2-2, with 7 positions matching TRBD1. Trimming cost V 5 bases and J 4 bases; bases outside gene matches: 7. The CDR3 length is 15 residues. The CDR3 nucleotides are TGTGCCAGCAGTAGACAGGGACGGGTCACCGGGGAGCTGTTTTTT. Residues: CASSRQGRVTGELFF.

CDR3: CAWMGNQNFYGYTF. The DNA for the CDR3 is TGTGCCTGGATGGGTAACCAGAATTTCTATGGCTACACCTTC. The chain couples TRBV30 to TRBJ1-2, with no clear D. This CDR3 region has 14 residues. With 4 bases removed from V and 4 bases from J, the gap between germline ends came to 16 bases. Germline V gene sequence: CDR1 GTSNPN, CDR2 SVGIG (reference sequence).

This clonotype was observed a single time. The V call is TRBV6-5, the J call TRBJ2-1, with 7 bases lining up with TRBD2. The CDR3 runs 11 residues. Germline CDR1 and CDR2: MNHEY and SVGAGI. The junction had 6 bases not matched to a gene; V was cut back by 6 bases and J by 13 bases. CDR3 amino acids: CASSLGTNQFF. Here the CDR3 DNA reads TGTGCCAGCAGCCTCGGGACTAATCAGTTCTTC.

There are a few counts of this clonotype. This chain connects TRBV12-3 or TRBV12-4 to TRBJ1-4, with D possibly TRBD1 on 6 matching bases. Trimming shortened V by 3 bases and J by 4 bases, and 9 bases separated the two germline ends. This CDR3 contains 14 residues. CDR3 in amino acids: CASSLDSYNEKLFF. DNA of the CDR3: TGTGCCAGCAGTTTGGACAGTTATAATGAAAAACTGTTTTTT.

The J gene is TRBJ2-3, the V gene TRBV9, with no clear D. Germline V gene lookup returns CDR1 SGDLS and CDR2 YYNGEE. The CDR3 spans 15 residues. Between the trimmed V and J ends, which lost 1 base and 1 base, there was a span of 10 bases. DNA of the CDR3: TGTGCCAGCAGCGTAAAAGGGTCGGGCACAGATACGCAGTATTTT. Protein sequence: CASSVKGSGTDTQYF.

The rearrangement joins TRBV7-2 to TRBJ2-1, with 10 bases lining up with TRBD2. The CDR3 is 16 residues long. Germline V gene lookup returns CDR1 SGHTA and CDR2 FQGNSA. Germline trimming cut 4 bases from V and 8 bases from J; bases unmatched to any gene: 11. In DNA form, the CDR3 reads TGTGCCAGCAGCTCCCATCGAGCGGGGGGGAGCTATGAGCAGTTCTTC. Encoded protein: CASSSHRAGGSYEQFF. The full variable domain, in which reference TRBV7-2 and TRBJ2-1 provide the parts outside the CDR3, is GAGVSQSPSNKVTEKGKDVELRCDPISGHTALYWYRQSLGQGLEFLIYFQGNSAPDKSGLPSDRFSAERTGGSVSTLTIQRTQQEDSAVYLCASSSHRAGGSYEQFFGPGTRLTVL.

This clonotype has a count of ten or more. The gene calls are TRBV5-1 and TRBJ2-7; 8 bases map to TRBD1. The germline CDR1 and CDR2 sequences are SGHRS and YFSETQ. The V segment lost 2 bases and the J segment 3 bases; nucleotides outside the gene matches: 4. This CDR3 has 14 amino acids. The CDR3 spells CASSFGQGGYEQYF. The CDR3 DNA is TGCGCCAGCAGCTTCGGACAGGGAGGCTACGAGCAGTACTTC.

This clonotype was seen a handful of times. The CDR3 spells CASSQAGADYGYTF. CDR3 in DNA: TGCGCCAGCAGCCAAGCTGGCGCAGACTATGGCTACACCTTC. The chain recombines TRBV4-3 with TRBJ1-2; D remains ambiguous. CDR3 length: 14 residues. Germline V gene data show CDR1 as LGHNA and CDR2 as YSLEER. The V end was cut by 1 base, the J end by 3 bases, with 9 bases between.

This chain joins TRBV7-2 and TRBJ2-7; 11 nucleotides match TRBD2. After removal of 5 bases from V and 2 bases from J, the junction contained 5 bases not matched to a gene. Germline V gives CDR1 SGHTA, CDR2 FQGNSA. This CDR3 has 15 amino acids. The CDR3 protein is CASSRLAGGAYEQYF. The CDR3 DNA is TGTGCCAGCAGCCGATTAGCGGGGGGGGCCTACGAGCAGTACTTC.

This clonotype appeared a few times. The rearrangement links TRBV29-1 to TRBJ2-3, with 16 bases fitting TRBD2. The V segment lost 6 bases and the J segment 0 bases; nucleotides outside the gene matches: 6. This CDR3 comprises 17 residues. In germline, CDR1 is SQVTM, CDR2 ANQGSEA. The CDR3 sequence is CSVEGLAGGPSTDTQYF. Here the CDR3 DNA reads TGCAGCGTCGAGGGACTAGCGGGAGGGCCGAGCACAGATACGCAGTATTTT.

The chain is built from TRBV30 and TRBJ2-3; 8 bases are shared with TRBD1. V gave up 0 bases and J gave up 8 bases; unmatched junction bases: 7. The CDR3 spans 14 residues. CDR1 is GTSNPN, CDR2 SVGIG, per germline (reference sequence). The DNA for the CDR3 is TGTGCCTGGAGTGTACTTCAGGGGGCGGGTACGCAGTATTTT. Encoded protein: CAWSVLQGAGTQYF.

The sample holds a few counts of this clonotype. V is TRBV6-5 and J is TRBJ1-2; D is possibly TRBD1 (6 bases). This CDR3 is 14 amino acids long. Germline V gene lookup returns CDR1 MNHEY and CDR2 SVGAGI. The V gene lost 1 base and the J gene lost 9 bases, with 15 bases spanning the gap. The CDR3 bases are TGTGCCAGCAGTTACTACAGGGACCGTGCCCGCTACACCTTC. Protein: CASSYYRDRARYTF.

This clonotype was observed a handful of times. CDR3 nucleotides: TGTGCCAGTAGAGAGGGGCAGGCCCCCAATCAGCCCCAGCATTTT. Its protein is CASREGQAPNQPQHF. The rearrangement joins TRBV19 to TRBJ1-5, with D possibly TRBD1 on 5 matching bases. V lost 6 bases and J 3 bases, leaving 15 bases between the germline ends. The V gene's germline CDR1 is LNHDA and CDR2 SQIVND (reference sequence). This CDR3 has 15 amino acids.

This rearrangement joins TRBV9 to TRBJ2-3, with 8 bases that match TRBD2. J gave up 4 bases and V 2 bases, and 6 bases lay outside the gene matches. The CDR3 is 15 residues long. Germline lookup yields CDR1 SGDLS and CDR2 YYNGEE. CDR3 loop: CASSVSGSLADTQYF. In nucleotides, the CDR3 is TGTGCCAGCAGCGTCAGCGGGAGCCTTGCAGATACGCAGTATTTT.

This clonotype turned up a few times. The chain combines TRBV6-5 with TRBJ2-2; D call uncertain. The CDR3 consists of 14 residues. Germline CDR1 reads MNHEY; CDR2 reads SVGAGI. V gave up 2 bases and J gave up 2 bases, with 6 bases separating them. The CDR3 loop is CASSYVSNTGELFF. CDR3 nucleotide sequence: TGTGCCAGCAGTTACGTCAGTAACACCGGGGAGCTGTTTTTT.

V gene TRBV12-3 or TRBV12-4 combines with J gene TRBJ2-7, with D unclear. The CDR3 length is 14 residues. V lost 1 base and J 4 bases, leaving 11 bases between the germline ends. Here the CDR3 DNA reads TGTGCCAGCAGTTTAGTACAGAATCTTTACGAGCAGTACTTC. It translates to CASSLVQNLYEQYF.

A few counts support this clonotype. This chain joins TRBV10-3 and TRBJ1-1, with D perhaps matching TRBD1 (5 bases). With 6 bases removed from V and 1 base from J, the gap between germline ends came to 15 bases. The CDR3 has 15 residues. Per the germline V gene, CDR1 is ENHRY and CDR2 is SYGVKD. The CDR3 spells CAIRTAGSKNTEAFF. For the CDR3, the DNA is TGTGCCATCAGGACAGCGGGATCCAAGAACACTGAAGCTTTCTTT.